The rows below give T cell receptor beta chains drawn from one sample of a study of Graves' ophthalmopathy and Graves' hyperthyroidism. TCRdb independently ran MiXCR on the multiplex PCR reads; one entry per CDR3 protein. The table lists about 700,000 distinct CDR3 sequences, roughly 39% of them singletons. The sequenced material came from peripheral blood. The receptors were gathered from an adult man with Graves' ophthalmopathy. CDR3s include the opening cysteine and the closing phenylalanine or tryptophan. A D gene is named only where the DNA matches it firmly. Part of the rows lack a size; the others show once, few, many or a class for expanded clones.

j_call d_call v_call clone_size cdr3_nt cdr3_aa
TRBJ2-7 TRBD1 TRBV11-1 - TGTGCCAGCAGCTCCCCGGGACAGATCAGCTCCTACGAGCAGTACTTC CASSSPGQISSYEQYF
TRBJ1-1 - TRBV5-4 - TGCGCCAGCAGCCCCTCTACCCAGGGTGTCAATACTGAAGCTTTCTTT CASSPSTQGVNTEAFF
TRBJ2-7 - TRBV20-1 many TGCAGTGCTAGTGGGCAGGGCTCGTCCTACGAGCAGTACTTC CSASGQGSSYEQYF
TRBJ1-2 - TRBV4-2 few TGTGCCAGCAGCCAAGTGACAGGCGCCGGTGGCTACACCTTC CASSQVTGAGGYTF
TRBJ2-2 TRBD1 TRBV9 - TGTGCCAGCCACGGACAGGAGAACACCGGGGAGCTGTTTTTT CASHGQENTGELFF
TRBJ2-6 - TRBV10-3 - TGTGCCAGCAGCCAACGCCGATCCAACGTCCTGACTTTC CASSQRRSNVLTF
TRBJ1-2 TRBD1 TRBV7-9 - TGTGCCAGCAGCTTCACAGGGGGCGACTATGGCTACACCTTC CASSFTGGDYGYTF
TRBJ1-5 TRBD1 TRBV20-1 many TGCAGTGCTAGCAAGACCCGGGACAGGGGACGAGGCAATCAGCCCCAGCATTTT CSASKTRDRGRGNQPQHF
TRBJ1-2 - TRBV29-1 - TGCAGTGCTAGTGATGAACTAGTCTACACCTTC CSASDELVYTF
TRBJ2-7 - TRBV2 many TGTGCCAGCAGTTACGTGGAGGGCCCCAACTTC CASSYVEGPNF
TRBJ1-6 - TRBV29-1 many TGCAGCGGAGCTGGGTCGTGGTGGACAGCCGTTCTCTCACCCCTCCACTTT CSGAGSWWTAVLSPLHF
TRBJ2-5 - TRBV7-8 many TGTGCCAGCAGCACCAGAGTTGAGGGCCTGGAGACCCAGTACTTC CASSTRVEGLETQYF
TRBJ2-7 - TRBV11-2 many TGTGCCAGCAGATACGACAGATCTGCCTACGAGCAGTACTTC CASRYDRSAYEQYF
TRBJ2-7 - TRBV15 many TGTGCCACCAGCTCTAGCGTCGGGGTTTCCTACGAGCAGTACTTC CATSSSVGVSYEQYF
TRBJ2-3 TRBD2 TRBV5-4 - TGTGCCAGCAGCTTGACTAGCGATGGCGGGAATACGCAGTATTTT CASSLTSDGGNTQYF
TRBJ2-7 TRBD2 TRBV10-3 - TGTGCCATCAGTAAGACTAGCGGGCAAACGAACTTC CAISKTSGQTNF
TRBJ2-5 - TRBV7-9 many TGTGCCACCCGCAGGGCCTCCTGGTTGGAGGAGACCCAGTACTTC CATRRASWLEETQYF
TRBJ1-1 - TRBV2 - TGTGCCAGCAGTTACGGAGGGGGGGGGCTGGCCACTGAAGCTTTCTTT CASSYGGGGLATEAFF
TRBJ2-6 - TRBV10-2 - TGCGCCAGCAGTGAGTCGGCAGGGGCCAACGTCCTGACTTTC CASSESAGANVLTF
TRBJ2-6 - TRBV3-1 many TGTGCCAGCAGCACGGACATCTCTGGGGCCAACGTCCTGACTTTC CASSTDISGANVLTF
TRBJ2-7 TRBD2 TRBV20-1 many TGCAGTGCTAGAGTCGGGACTAGCAACGAGCAGTACTTC CSARVGTSNEQYF
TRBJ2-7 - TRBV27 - TGTGCCAGCAGTTCAGGGATTCTCCACGAGCAGTACTTC CASSSGILHEQYF
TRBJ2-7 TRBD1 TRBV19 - TGTGCCAGTAGTATTAGTCAGGGGGCTACATACGAGCAGTACTTC CASSISQGATYEQYF
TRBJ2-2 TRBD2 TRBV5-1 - TGCGCCAGCAACACCCAACCCACTAGCGGGAGGGCCCCCGGGGAGCTGTTTTTT CASNTQPTSGRAPGELFF
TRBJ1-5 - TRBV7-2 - TGTGCCAGCAGCCAAGCGGAGGGGAAGAGCAATCAGCCCCAGCATTTT CASSQAEGKSNQPQHF
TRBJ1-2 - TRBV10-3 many TGTGCCATCAGGGCACGGGATAACTATGGCTACACCTTC CAIRARDNYGYTF
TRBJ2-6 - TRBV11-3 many TGTGCCAGCACATTTGGAAACTCTGGGGCCAACGTCCTGACTTTC CASTFGNSGANVLTF
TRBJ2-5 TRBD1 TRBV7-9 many TGTGCCAGCAGCCCGGGACAGAACCAAGAGACCCAGTACTTC CASSPGQNQETQYF
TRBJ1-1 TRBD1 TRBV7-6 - TGTGCCAGCAGCAAGGACAGGGGGGTCACTGGAGCTTTCTTT CASSKDRGVTGAFF
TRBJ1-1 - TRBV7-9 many TGTGCCAGCAGCTTAGAGCCCACAGCTGAAGCTTTCTTT CASSLEPTAEAFF
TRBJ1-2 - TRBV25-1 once TGTGCCGGCAGTTTATACGGGCAAAATCAGGGCTACACCTTC CAGSLYGQNQGYTF
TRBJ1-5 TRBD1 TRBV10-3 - TGTGCCATCAGCGAGACAGGGGTCGAGCAGCCCCAGCATTTT CAISETGVEQPQHF
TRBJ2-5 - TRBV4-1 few TGCGCCAGCAGCCAGATCACTTCGGGACCCAAAGAGACCCAGTACTTC CASSQITSGPKETQYF
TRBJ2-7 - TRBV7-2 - TGTGCCAGCAGCTTAGATCCGGGATCCGAGCAGTACTTC CASSLDPGSEQYF
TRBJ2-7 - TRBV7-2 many TGTGCCAGCAGCTTAGCTGGGACATACGACTACGAGCAGTACTTC CASSLAGTYDYEQYF
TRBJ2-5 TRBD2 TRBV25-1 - TGTGCCAGCAGCTTGACTAGCGGGACTGAGACCCAGTACTTC CASSLTSGTETQYF
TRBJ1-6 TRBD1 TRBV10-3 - TGTGCCATCAGTGAGTCGGACAGGGGTTCACCCCTCCACTTT CAISESDRGSPLHF
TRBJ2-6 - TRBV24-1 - TGTGCCACCGGGGAGACTGGGGCCAACGTCCTGACTTTC CATGETGANVLTF
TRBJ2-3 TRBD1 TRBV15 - TGTGCCACCAGCAGTGACAGGGTGGGCACAGATACGCAGTATTTT CATSSDRVGTDTQYF
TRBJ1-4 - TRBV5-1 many TGCGCCAGCAGCTTGGGGGGAGGCGGTGAAAAACTGTTTTTT CASSLGGGGEKLFF
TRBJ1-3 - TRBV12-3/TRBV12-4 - TGTGCCAGCAGCCAAGGCTTAACCTCTGGAAACACCATATATTTT CASSQGLTSGNTIYF
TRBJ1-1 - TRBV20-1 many TGCAGTGCTAGAGATTATCCGGTAGCTACTGAAGCTTTCTTT CSARDYPVATEAFF
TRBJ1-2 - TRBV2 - TGTGCCAGCAGGGACGGGGCGAACTATGGCTACACCTTC CASRDGANYGYTF
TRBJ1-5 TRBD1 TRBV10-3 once TGTGCCATCAGCACAGGGGGAGGGGAGCCCCAGCATTTT CAISTGGGEPQHF
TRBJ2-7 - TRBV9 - TGTGCCAGCAGCGTAGGGAGCTTGCCCTCCTACGAGCAGTACTTC CASSVGSLPSYEQYF
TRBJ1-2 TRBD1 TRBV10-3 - TGTGCCATCAGTGAGCGGACAGGGGATGGCTACACCTTC CAISERTGDGYTF
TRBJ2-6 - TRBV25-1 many TGTGCCAGCAGTGCGGCTGGGGCCAACGTCCTGACTTTC CASSAAGANVLTF
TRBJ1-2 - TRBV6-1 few TGTGCCAGCAGTGAACCCTCCTATGGCTACACCTTC CASSEPSYGYTF
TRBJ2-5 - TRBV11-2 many TGTGCCAGCAGCAAGGACAGACAAGAGACCCAGTACTTC CASSKDRQETQYF
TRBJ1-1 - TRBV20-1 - TGCAGTGCTAGAGATGCGGACACTGAAGCTTTCTTT CSARDADTEAFF
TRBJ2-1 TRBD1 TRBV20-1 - TGCAGTGCTAGAGACCGACAGGGTTGGTCCAATGAGCAGTTCTTC CSARDRQGWSNEQFF
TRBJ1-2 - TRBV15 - TGTGCCACCAGCAGAGGCCAGGAGAGTTATCTCTATGGCTACACCTTC CATSRGQESYLYGYTF